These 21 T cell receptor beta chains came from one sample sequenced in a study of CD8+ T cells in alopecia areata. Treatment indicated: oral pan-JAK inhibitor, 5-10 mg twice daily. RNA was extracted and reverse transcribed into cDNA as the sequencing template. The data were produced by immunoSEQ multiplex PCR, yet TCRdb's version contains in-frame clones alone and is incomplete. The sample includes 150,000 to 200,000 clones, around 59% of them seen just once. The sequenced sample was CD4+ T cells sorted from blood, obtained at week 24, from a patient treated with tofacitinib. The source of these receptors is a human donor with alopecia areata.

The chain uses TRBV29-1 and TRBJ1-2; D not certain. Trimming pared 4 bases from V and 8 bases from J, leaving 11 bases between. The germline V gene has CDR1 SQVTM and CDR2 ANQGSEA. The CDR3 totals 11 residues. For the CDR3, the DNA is TGCAGCGTTGTAAGGCGCGGAGGCTACACCTTC. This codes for CSVVRRGGYTF.

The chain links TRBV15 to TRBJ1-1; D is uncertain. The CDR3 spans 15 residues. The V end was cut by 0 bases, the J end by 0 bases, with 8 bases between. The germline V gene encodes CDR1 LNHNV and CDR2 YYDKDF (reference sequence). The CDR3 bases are TGTGCCACCAGCAGAGAGAGGACCCTGAACACTGAAGCTTTCTTT. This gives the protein CATSRERTLNTEAFF.

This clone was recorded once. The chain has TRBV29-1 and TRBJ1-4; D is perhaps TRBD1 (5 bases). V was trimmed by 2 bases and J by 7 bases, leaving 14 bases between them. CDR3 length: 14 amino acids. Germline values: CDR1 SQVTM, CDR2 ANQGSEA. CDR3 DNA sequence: TGCAGCGTTGAAAAAGACAGTTCCGGTGAAAAACTGTTTTTT. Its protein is CSVEKDSSGEKLFF.

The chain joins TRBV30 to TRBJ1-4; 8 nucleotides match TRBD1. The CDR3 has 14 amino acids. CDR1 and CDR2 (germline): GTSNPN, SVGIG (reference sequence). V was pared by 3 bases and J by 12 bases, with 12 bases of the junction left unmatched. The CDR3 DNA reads TGTGCCTGGAGCCAACCAGGGGGCGAGGTGGAACTGTTTTTT. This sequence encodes CAWSQPGGEVELFF.

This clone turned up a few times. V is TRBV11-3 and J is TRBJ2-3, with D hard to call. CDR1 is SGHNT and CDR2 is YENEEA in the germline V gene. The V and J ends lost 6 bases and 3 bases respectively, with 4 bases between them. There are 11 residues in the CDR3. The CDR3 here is CASRRTDTQYF. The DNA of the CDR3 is TGTGCCAGCAGAAGGACAGATACGCAGTATTTT.

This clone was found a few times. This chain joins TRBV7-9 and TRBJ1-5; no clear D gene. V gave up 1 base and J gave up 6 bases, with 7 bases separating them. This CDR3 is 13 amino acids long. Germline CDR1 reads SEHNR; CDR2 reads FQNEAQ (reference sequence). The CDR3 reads CASSLGGVQPQHF. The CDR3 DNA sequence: TGTGCCAGCAGCTTAGGCGGGGTTCAGCCCCAGCATTTT.

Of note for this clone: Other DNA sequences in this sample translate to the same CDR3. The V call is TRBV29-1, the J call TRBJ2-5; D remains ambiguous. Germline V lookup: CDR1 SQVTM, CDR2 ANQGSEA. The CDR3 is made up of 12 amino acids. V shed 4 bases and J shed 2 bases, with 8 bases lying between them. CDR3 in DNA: TGCAGCGTTGGTTTGCCGCAAGAGACCCAGTACTTC. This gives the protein CSVGLPQETQYF.

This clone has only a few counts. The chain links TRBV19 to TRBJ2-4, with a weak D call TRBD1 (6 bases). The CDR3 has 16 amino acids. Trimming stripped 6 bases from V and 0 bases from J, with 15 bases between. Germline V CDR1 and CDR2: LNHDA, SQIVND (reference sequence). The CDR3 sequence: CASSQGTQLAKNIQYF. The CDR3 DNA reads TGTGCCAGTAGCCAAGGGACACAGCTAGCCAAAAACATTCAGTACTTC.

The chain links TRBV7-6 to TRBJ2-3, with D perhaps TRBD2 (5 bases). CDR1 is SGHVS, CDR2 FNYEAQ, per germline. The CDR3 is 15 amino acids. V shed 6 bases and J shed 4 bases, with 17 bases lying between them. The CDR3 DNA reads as TGTGCCAGCAGGTACACCTCGGCGGGCCCAGATACGCAGTATTTT. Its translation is CASRYTSAGPDTQYF.

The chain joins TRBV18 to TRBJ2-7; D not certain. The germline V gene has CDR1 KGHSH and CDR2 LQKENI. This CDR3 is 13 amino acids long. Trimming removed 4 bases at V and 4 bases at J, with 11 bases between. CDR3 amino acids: CASSLGHGYEQYF. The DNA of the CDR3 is TGTGCCAGCTCACTCGGCCACGGGTACGAGCAGTACTTC.

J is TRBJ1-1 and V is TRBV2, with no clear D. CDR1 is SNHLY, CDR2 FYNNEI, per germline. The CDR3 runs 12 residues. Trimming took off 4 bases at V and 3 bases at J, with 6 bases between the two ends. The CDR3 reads CASSGRDTEAFF. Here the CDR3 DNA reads TGTGCCAGCAGTGGGCGTGACACTGAAGCTTTCTTT.

The CDR3 reads CARGSSYNSPLHF. The CDR3 region has the DNA TGTGCCAGGGGTAGCTCCTATAATTCACCCCTCCACTTT. This sequence joins TRBV25-1 and TRBJ1-6; no definite D call. There are 13 residues in the CDR3. The germline gives CDR1 MGHDK, CDR2 SYGVNS. V lost 9 bases and J 0 bases, leaving 6 bases between the germline ends.

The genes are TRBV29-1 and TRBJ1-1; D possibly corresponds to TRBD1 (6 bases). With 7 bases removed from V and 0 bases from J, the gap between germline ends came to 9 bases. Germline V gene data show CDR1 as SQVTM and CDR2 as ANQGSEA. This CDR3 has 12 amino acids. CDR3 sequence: CSAQGMNTEAFF. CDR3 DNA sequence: TGCAGCGCACAGGGAATGAACACTGAAGCTTTCTTT.

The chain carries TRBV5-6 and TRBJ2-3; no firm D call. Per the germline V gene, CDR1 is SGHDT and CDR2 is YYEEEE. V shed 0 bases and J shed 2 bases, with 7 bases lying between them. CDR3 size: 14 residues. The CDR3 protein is CASSLEGDTDTQYF. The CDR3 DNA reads TGTGCCAGCAGCTTGGAGGGTGACACAGATACGCAGTATTTT.

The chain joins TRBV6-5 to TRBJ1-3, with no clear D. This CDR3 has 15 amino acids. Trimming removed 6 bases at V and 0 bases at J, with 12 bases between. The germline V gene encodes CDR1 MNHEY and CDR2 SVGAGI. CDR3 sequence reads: CASRAALSSGNTIYF. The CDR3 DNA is TGTGCCAGCAGGGCCGCATTGAGCTCTGGAAACACCATATATTTT.

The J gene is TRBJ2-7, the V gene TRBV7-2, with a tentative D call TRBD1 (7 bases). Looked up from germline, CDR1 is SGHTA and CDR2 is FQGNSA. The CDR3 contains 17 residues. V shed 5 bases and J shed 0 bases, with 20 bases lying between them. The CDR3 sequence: CASSRQGGGSPSYEQYF. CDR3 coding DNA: TGTGCCAGCAGCCGCCAGGGGGGCGGGTCCCCCTCCTACGAGCAGTACTTC.

The CDR3 loop is CASGWTGGVSEAFF. For the CDR3, the DNA is TGTGCCAGCGGATGGACAGGGGGCGTTTCTGAAGCTTTCTTT. The chain recombines TRBV25-1 with TRBJ1-1; the match to TRBD1 covers 11 bases. The germline V gene encodes CDR1 MGHDK and CDR2 SYGVNS. This CDR3 spans 14 amino acids. V trimming: 8 bases; J trimming: 6 bases; junction bases outside the gene matches: 8.

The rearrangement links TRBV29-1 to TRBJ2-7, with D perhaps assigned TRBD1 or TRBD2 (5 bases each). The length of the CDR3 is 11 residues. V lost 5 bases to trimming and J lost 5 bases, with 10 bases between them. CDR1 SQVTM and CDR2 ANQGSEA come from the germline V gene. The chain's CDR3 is CSVSGTHEQYF. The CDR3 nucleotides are TGCAGCGTTTCAGGGACCCACGAGCAGTACTTC.

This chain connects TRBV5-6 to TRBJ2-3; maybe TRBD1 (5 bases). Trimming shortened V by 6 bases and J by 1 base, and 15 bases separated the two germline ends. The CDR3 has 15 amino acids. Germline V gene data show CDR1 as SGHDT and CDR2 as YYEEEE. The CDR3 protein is CASTLSPTGTDTQYF. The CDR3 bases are TGTGCCAGCACCTTATCGCCGACAGGCACAGATACGCAGTATTTT.

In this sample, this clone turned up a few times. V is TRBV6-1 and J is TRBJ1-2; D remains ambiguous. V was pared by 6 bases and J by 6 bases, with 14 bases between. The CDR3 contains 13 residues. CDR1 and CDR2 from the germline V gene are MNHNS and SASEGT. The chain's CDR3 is CASSPSSADGYTF. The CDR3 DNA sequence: TGTGCCAGCAGCCCTTCATCGGCGGATGGCTACACCTTC.

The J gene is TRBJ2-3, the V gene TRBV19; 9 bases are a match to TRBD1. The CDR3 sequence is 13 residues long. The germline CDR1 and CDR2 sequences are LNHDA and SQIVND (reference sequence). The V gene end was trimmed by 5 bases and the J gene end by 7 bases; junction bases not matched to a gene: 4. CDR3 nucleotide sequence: TGTGCCAGTAGTCGGACAGGGGTCAATACGCAGTATTTT. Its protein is CASSRTGVNTQYF.